Only a few counts were recorded for the clone carrying this T cell receptor beta chain. The sample is drawn from a study of T cell repertoires in cytomegalovirus infection. Study-level background: An indication of both CMV infection and matching HLA type came from public TCR beta signatures.

One entry per CDR3 protein results from TCRdb running MiXCR on the reads. The sample has about 240,000 distinct CDR3 sequences, 5% to 8.5% seen once. CDR1 and CDR2 from the germline V gene are GTSNPN and SVGIG (reference sequence). CDR3 length: 14 residues. This chain links TRBV30 with TRBJ1-4, with a tentative D call TRBD1 (6 bases). Sequenced input: PBMCs. The sequence was obtained from a human donor in good health (CMV status not recorded). Some clones in this sample may be carry-over from other donors' samples. The CDR3 spells CAAEGGTTNEKLFF. In DNA form, the CDR3 reads TGTGCTGCGGAGGGGGGAACAACTAATGAAAAACTGTTTTTT.